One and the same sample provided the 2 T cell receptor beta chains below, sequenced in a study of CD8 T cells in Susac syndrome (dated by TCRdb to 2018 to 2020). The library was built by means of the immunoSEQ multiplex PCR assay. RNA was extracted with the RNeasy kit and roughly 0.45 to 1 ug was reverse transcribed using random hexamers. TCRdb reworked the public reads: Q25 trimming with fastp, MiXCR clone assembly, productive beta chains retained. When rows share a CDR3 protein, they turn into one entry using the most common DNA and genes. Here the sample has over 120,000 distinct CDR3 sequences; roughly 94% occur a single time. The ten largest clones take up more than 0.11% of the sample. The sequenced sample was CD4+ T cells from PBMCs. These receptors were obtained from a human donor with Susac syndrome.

The CDR3 DNA reads as TGTGCCAGCAGCTTCCCCGGACTAGCGGGAGGGGCAGATACGCAGTATTTT. Protein sequence: CASSFPGLAGGADTQYF. This sequence joins TRBV7-9 and TRBJ2-3; 15 positions match TRBD2. The CDR3 covers 17 residues. Germline assignment: CDR1 SEHNR and CDR2 FQNEAQ (reference sequence). Losses at the gene ends were 3 bases for V and 4 bases for J; bases not matched to a gene: 5. Variable domain in full (rest from reference TRBV7-9 and TRBJ2-3): DTGVSQNPRHKITKRGQNVTFRCDPISEHNRLYWYRQTLGQGPEFLTYFQNEAQLEKSRLLSDRFSAERPKGSFSTLEIQRTEQGDSAMYLCASSFPGLAGGADTQYFGPGTRLTVL.

The CDR3 loop is CASSQGLARTDTQYF. The CDR3 DNA follows: TGTGCCAGCAGCCAAGGACTAGCGCGCACAGATACGCAGTATTTT. V gene TRBV11-3 combines with J gene TRBJ2-3; 9 bases map to TRBD2. The CDR3 contains 15 residues. The V gene's germline CDR1 is SGHNT and CDR2 YENEEA. V dropped 5 bases and J dropped 1; count of bases not matched to a gene: 4.